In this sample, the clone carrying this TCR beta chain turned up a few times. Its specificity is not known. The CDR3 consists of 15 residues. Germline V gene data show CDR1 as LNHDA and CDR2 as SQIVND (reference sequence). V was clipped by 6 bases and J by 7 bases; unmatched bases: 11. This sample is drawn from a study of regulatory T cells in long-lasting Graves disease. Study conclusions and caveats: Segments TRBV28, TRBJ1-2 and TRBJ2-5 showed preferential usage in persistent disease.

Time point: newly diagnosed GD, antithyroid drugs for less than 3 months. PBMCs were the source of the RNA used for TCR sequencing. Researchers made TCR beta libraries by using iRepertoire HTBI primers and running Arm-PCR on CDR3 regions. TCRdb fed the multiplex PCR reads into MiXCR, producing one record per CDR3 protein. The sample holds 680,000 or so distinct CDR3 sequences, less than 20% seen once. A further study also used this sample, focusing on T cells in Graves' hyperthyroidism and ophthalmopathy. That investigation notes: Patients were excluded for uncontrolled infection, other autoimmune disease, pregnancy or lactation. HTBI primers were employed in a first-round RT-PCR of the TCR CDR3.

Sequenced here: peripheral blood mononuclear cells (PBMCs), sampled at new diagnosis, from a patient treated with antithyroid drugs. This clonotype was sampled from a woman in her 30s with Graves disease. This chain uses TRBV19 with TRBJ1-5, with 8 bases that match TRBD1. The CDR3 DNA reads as TGTGCCAGTAGCAGTCGGACAGGGTTTGACCAGCCCCAGCATTTT. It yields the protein CASSSRTGFDQPQHF. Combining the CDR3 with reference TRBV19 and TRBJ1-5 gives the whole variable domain DGGITQSPKYLFRKEGQNVTLSCEQNLNHDAMYWYRQDPGQGLRLIYYSQIVNDFQKGDIAEGYSVSREKKESFPLTVTSAQKNPTAFYLCASSSRTGFDQPQHFGDGTRLSIL.